This T cell receptor beta chain was captured by sequencing in a study of blood T cell repertoires in COVID-19 (dated by TCRdb to about 2020). For context, the study as a whole: Samples covering the acute and convalescent phases of COVID-19 were provided by collaborators in the United States, Italy and Spain. HLA class I and class II types, where available, came from metadata supplied by the sample provider rather than from assay-based typing. The repertoires were released in a freely available public database meant as a resource for research on the immune response to SARS-CoV-2. Subjects who had been exposed to COVID-19, were actively infected with it, or had recovered from it provided the deeply sampled blood TCRbeta repertoires that made up the dataset. The samples were drawn from the first 160 participants of the ongoing ImmuneRACE study and from 1,254 subjects provided by 6 global collaborators. The prospective study material was composed of cDNA or gDNA derived from T cells, B-cell-depleted T cells, or PBMCs. Sample metadata almost always included a de-identified subject ID, COVID-19 status, age in years and sex.

The CDR3, from cysteine to phenylalanine, totals 16 residues. Of all the DNA, just the CDR3 is kept, 48 bases in frame from base 1. The germline V gene provides CDR1 SGHTA and CDR2 FQGNSA. V ends up 0 bases short and J 5 bases short, with an unmatched junction base count of 3. A remark on this clone: What antigen it recognizes has not been identified. Base qualities are not at hand, and no much larger clone is one base apart.

What the research found in general, with its limitations: Clinical and demographic metadata were provided uncurated, with the amount varying by source and participant.

The immunoSEQ Assay, a bias-controlled multiplex PCR, was used to amplify TCRbeta CDR3 regions from genomic DNA. The authors' analysis ran thus. Nucleated cell counts per sample were estimated from amplification of reference gene primers within the assay. Sequence reads were collapsed and filtered to measure the absolute abundance of every unique TCRbeta CDR3 rearrangement. For each sample, productive Simpson clonality was calculated as the square root of Simpson's diversity index over productive rearrangements. The immuneACCESS repertoire file appears here via TCRdb, limited to in-frame rearrangements. These files lack a portion of the clones; in checked studies, under half of the deficit traces to unresolved V genes, and the cause of the others is not known. The D gene and trimming were derived from the DNA, and the V and J assignments and clone size from that table. For this sample the table gives 150,000 or so clones, of which around 90% were detected only once. The ten biggest clones cover 15% to 20% of the sample.

Collaborating institutions collected whole blood in K2EDTA tubes following their own protocols. For TCRbeta analysis, collaborator samples were shipped as frozen whole blood, as isolated PBMCs, or as DNA extracted from either sample type. The sequencing input was peripheral blood. The chain joins TRBV7-2 to TRBJ2-1; 11 central bases correspond to TRBD2. This receptor was obtained from a man between 60 and 70 years old with active or convalescent COVID-19. The nucleotide sequence reads as follows: TGTGCCAGCAGCTTAGCCGGGACTAGCGGTCACAATGAGCAGTTCTTC. The resulting protein is CASSLAGTSGHNEQFF.